One and the same sample provided the 17 T cell receptor beta chains below, sequenced in a study of Ad26.COV2.S vaccination and SARS-CoV-2 variants. As for treatment: around 19 received Ad26.COV2.S at low or high dose, single or two shots; about five received placebo; per-sample allocation not given. The samples were gathered on day 63 after the first injection of vaccine or placebo. Assay used: immunoSEQ multiplex PCR; TCRdb lists only in-frame clones, some missing. This table has about 460,000 clones, roughly nine tenths appearing once. The source was peripheral blood, collected in a trial of Ad26.COV2.S vaccine versus placebo. These receptors were collected from a person between 18 and 59 years old who received the Ad26.COV2.S COVID-19 vaccine or a placebo.

About this clone itself: Different DNA sequences within this sample yield the same CDR3. This rearrangement joins TRBV28 to TRBJ1-6; no definite D call. V was cut by 3 bases and J by 6 bases, with 3 bases left in between. CDR1 is MDHEN and CDR2 is SYDVKM in the germline V gene. The length of the CDR3 is 12 residues. The CDR3 bases are TGTGCCAGCAGTTTTCGTAATTCACCCCTCCACTTT. Protein sequence: CASSFRNSPLHF.

V usage is TRBV6-5 and J usage is TRBJ1-2; D is ambiguous. Trimming shortened V by 2 bases and J by 7 bases, and 14 bases separated the two germline ends. CDR1 MNHEY and CDR2 SVGAGI come from the germline V gene. The CDR3 is made up of 14 amino acids. The CDR3 protein is CASSYRPVNRGYTF. DNA of the CDR3: TGTGCCAGCAGTTACAGGCCCGTTAACCGTGGCTACACCTTC.

V gene TRBV5-1 combines with J gene TRBJ2-7; weak D call: TRBD1 (6 bases). This CDR3 comprises 14 residues. Trimming removed 4 bases at V and 5 bases at J, with 16 bases between. CDR1 is SGHRS and CDR2 is YFSETQ in the germline V gene. The CDR3 bases are TGCGCCAGCAGCAAAAACCAACAGGGCCACGAGCAGTACTTC. It is translated as CASSKNQQGHEQYF.

This clone has only one observation. This sequence joins TRBV7-8 and TRBJ2-1; 11 bases fit TRBD2. Unmatched junction bases numbered 6, after V lost 5 bases and J lost 9 bases. CDR1 is SGHVS and CDR2 is FQNEAQ in the germline V gene. This CDR3 comprises 14 residues. DNA for the CDR3: TGTGCCAGCAGCCAAGGACTAGCGGGTGCTGAGCAGTTCTTC. Translation: CASSQGLAGAEQFF. Filled out from reference TRBV7-8 and TRBJ2-1, the complete variable domain reads GAGVSQSPRYKVAKRGQDVALRCDPISGHVSLFWYQQALGQGPEFLTYFQNEAQLDKSGLPSDRFFAERPEGSVSTLKIQRTQQEDSAVYLCASSQGLAGAEQFFGPGTRLTVL.

J is TRBJ1-6 and V is TRBV2, with D maybe TRBD1 (6 bases). V was trimmed by 6 bases and J by 0 bases, leaving 9 bases between them. CDR3 length: 15 residues. Germline loops: CDR1 SNHLY, CDR2 FYNNEI. The DNA of the CDR3 is TGTGCCAGCAGGAGGGGGAACTCCTATAATTCACCCCTCCACTTT. Its protein is CASRRGNSYNSPLHF.

This clone was detected a few times. The chain carries TRBV7-2 and TRBJ1-2; D not certain. V was cut by 0 bases and J by 6 bases, with 17 bases left in between. Germline V gene lookup returns CDR1 SGHTA and CDR2 FQGNSA. The CDR3 is made up of 16 amino acids. The CDR3 region is CASSLASRAPRNGYTF. The CDR3 DNA reads TGTGCCAGCAGCTTAGCATCGAGAGCGCCCCGGAATGGCTACACCTTC.

This clone was seen more than once but under ten times. The CDR3 spells CATSRTGLTPGNAYNEQFF. The CDR3 DNA reads as TGTGCCACCAGCAGAACGGGACTAACGCCCGGTAACGCCTACAATGAGCAGTTCTTC. The chain recombines TRBV15 with TRBJ2-1, with 7 bases matching TRBD2. CDR1 and CDR2 from the germline V gene are LNHNV and YYDKDF (reference sequence). CDR3 length: 19 residues. J lost 2 bases, V lost 2 bases, and 15 bases had no gene match.

The V and J genes are TRBV28 and TRBJ1-2; D gene ambiguous. V gave up 5 bases and J gave up 2 bases, with 9 bases separating them. Germline lookup yields CDR1 MDHEN and CDR2 SYDVKM. The length of the CDR3 is 13 residues. This chain's CDR3 is CASSTEPNYGYTF. CDR3 DNA sequence: TGTGCCAGCAGTACAGAGCCCAACTATGGCTACACCTTC.

This rearrangement joins TRBV18 to TRBJ2-3; D is unresolved. Germline V lookup: CDR1 KGHSH, CDR2 LQKENI. The CDR3 has 13 residues. V lost 0 bases, J lost 4 bases, and 5 bases lay in between. Here the CDR3 DNA reads TGTGCCAGCTCACCACCAGGGTCAGATACGCAGTATTTT. Its translation is CASSPPGSDTQYF. The whole variable domain, remainder taken from reference TRBV18 and TRBJ2-3, is NAGVMQNPRHLVRRRGQEARLRCSPMKGHSHVYWYRQLPEEGLKFMVYLQKENIIDESGMPKERFSAEFPKEGPSILRIQQVVRGDSAAYFCASSPPGSDTQYFGPGTRLTVL.

Ten or more counts support this clone. This chain uses TRBV6-5 with TRBJ2-7; D perhaps matches TRBD2 (6 bases). CDR1 and CDR2 (germline): MNHEY, SVGAGI. CDR3 length equals 15 residues. V lost 5 bases, J lost 3 bases, and 17 bases lay in between. Here the CDR3 DNA reads TGTGCCAGCAGTCAATTCGGGACTTCATTCTACGAGCAGTACTTC. Translating gives CASSQFGTSFYEQYF.

As for this clone: This specimen includes other DNA sequences encoding the same CDR3. This chain uses TRBV6-5 with TRBJ1-1; D may be TRBD1 (5 bases). Germline CDR1 is MNHEY and CDR2 is SVGAGI. V shed 6 bases and J shed 5 bases, with 13 bases lying between them. The CDR3 length is 13 residues. CDR3 nucleotides: TGTGCCAGCAGGCGGGGCTTGGGAACTGAAGCTTTCTTT. Residues: CASRRGLGTEAFF.

The genes are TRBV30 and TRBJ1-4; 8 bases are a match to TRBD1. V shed 0 bases, J shed 6 bases, and the junction held 12 bases outside the gene matches. The CDR3 consists of 17 residues. Germline CDR1 GTSNPN, CDR2 SVGIG (reference sequence). For the CDR3, the DNA is TGTGCCTGGAGTGTCGCCCTTCTGACAGGGGAATATGAAAAACTGTTTTTT. This sequence encodes CAWSVALLTGEYEKLFF.

The genes are TRBV4-1 and TRBJ2-1; TRBD2 aligns across 11 bases. The V and J ends lost 4 bases and 6 bases, in that order; junction bases with no gene match: 5. This CDR3 is 15 amino acids long. Germline loops: CDR1 MGHRA, CDR2 YSYEKL. This chain's CDR3 is CASSLSGGAGNEQFF. The CDR3 DNA reads as TGCGCCAGCAGCCTTAGCGGGGGGGCAGGCAATGAGCAGTTCTTC.

The chain is built from TRBV2 and TRBJ1-1; D uncertain. Germline V gene lookup returns CDR1 SNHLY and CDR2 FYNNEI. The CDR3 extends over 9 amino acids. V was cut by 8 bases and J by 6 bases, with 4 bases left in between. In nucleotides, the CDR3 is TGTGCCAGCGGCGCTGAAGCTTTCTTT. Its protein is CASGAEAFF.

The V call is TRBV7-8, the J call TRBJ1-4; TRBD1 matches at 8 bases. In germline, CDR1 is SGHVS, CDR2 FQNEAQ. The CDR3 is 19 residues long. Trimming cost V 3 bases and J 8 bases; bases outside gene matches: 20. CDR3 protein: CASSLDRAPGPLRLEKLFF. CDR3 in DNA: TGTGCCAGCAGCTTGGACAGGGCGCCCGGGCCCCTACGCCTCGAAAAACTGTTTTTT.

The chain has TRBV29-1 and TRBJ2-7; D remains unclear. CDR1 and CDR2 (germline): SQVTM, ANQGSEA. The ends were cut back, 4 bases at V and 2 bases at J, with 12 bases in the middle. The CDR3 runs 13 residues. The CDR3 here is CSVGVPTTYEQYF. The CDR3 coding sequence is TGCAGCGTTGGGGTGCCGACAACCTACGAGCAGTACTTC.

J is TRBJ2-2 and V is TRBV30, with 11 nucleotides matching TRBD2. The CDR3 length is 15 residues. With V trimmed by 1 base and J by 6 bases, 4 bases remained unmatched. CDR1 and CDR2 (germline): GTSNPN, SVGIG (reference sequence). CDR3 sequence reads: CAWSGLAGGAGELFF. As DNA, the CDR3 is TGTGCCTGGAGTGGCCTAGCGGGAGGAGCCGGGGAGCTGTTTTTT.